A single sample is the source of the 16 T cell receptor beta chains below, sequenced in a study of T cell responses to AZD1222 COVID-19 vaccine. TCRdb keeps only in-frame clones here, not all; method: immunoSEQ multiplex PCR. Of around 190,000 clones listed, about 91% are singletons. The sample consisted of peripheral blood, taken on day 0 of AZD1222 vaccination. These receptors were obtained from an adult in good health.

The chain uses TRBV7-3 and TRBJ1-1; D gene uncertain. With 6 bases removed from V and 6 bases from J, the gap between germline ends came to 14 bases. Germline values: CDR1 SGHTA, CDR2 FQGTGA. CDR3 length equals 13 residues. Here the CDR3 DNA reads TGTGCCAGCAGTCCCTCCAACGGGGCTGAAGCTTTCTTT. This sequence encodes CASSPSNGAEAFF.

V is TRBV6-4 and J is TRBJ1-1; D may be TRBD1 (5 bases). The germline gives CDR1 MRHNA, CDR2 SNTAGT. The CDR3 covers 13 residues. The V end was cut by 0 bases, the J end by 4 bases, with 6 bases between. CDR3 coding DNA: TGTGCCAGCAGTGACTCCGACAGCACTGAAGCTTTCTTT. Translation gives CASSDSDSTEAFF.

The rearrangement links TRBV5-4 to TRBJ1-2, with D perhaps TRBD1 (5 bases). The V gene lost 0 bases and the J gene lost 4 bases, with 10 bases spanning the gap. The CDR3 loop spans 14 amino acids. Germline CDR1 reads SGHNT; CDR2 reads YYREEE (reference sequence). CDR3 coding DNA: TGTGCCAGCAGCTTGGCCGGAGGGACCTATGGCTACACCTTC. It is translated as CASSLAGGTYGYTF.

The chain links TRBV28 to TRBJ1-5; D is uncertain. V was shortened by 3 bases and J by 6 bases, with 15 bases between the two germline ends. This CDR3 spans 15 amino acids. The V gene's germline CDR1 is MDHEN and CDR2 SYDVKM. The CDR3 nucleotides are TGTGCCAGCAGTTTCCCGGCCGGTCAACGTCAGCCCCAGCATTTT. It yields the protein CASSFPAGQRQPQHF.

This sequence joins TRBV7-8 and TRBJ1-1; D is unclear. The V gene lost 0 bases and the J gene lost 8 bases, with 13 bases spanning the gap. Germline V gene data show CDR1 as SGHVS and CDR2 as FQNEAQ. CDR3 length: 14 amino acids. The CDR3 DNA sequence: TGTGCCAGCAGCTTAGCCGCCGGGCCAAGGGAAGCTTTCTTT. As protein: CASSLAAGPREAFF.

V usage is TRBV4-3 and J usage is TRBJ1-1; 7 nucleotides line up with TRBD1. The CDR3 extends over 18 amino acids. The V gene end was trimmed by 0 bases and the J gene end by 0 bases; junction bases not matched to a gene: 10. Germline V gene lookup returns CDR1 LGHNA and CDR2 YSLEER. CDR3 in DNA: TGCGCCAGCAGCCAAGATCCCCAGGGGGGTCGTATGAACACTGAAGCTTTCTTT. It is translated as CASSQDPQGGRMNTEAFF.

J is TRBJ1-2 and V is TRBV5-6; TRBD1 agrees at 7 bases. J lost 6 bases, V lost 5 bases, and 10 bases had no gene match. Germline lookup yields CDR1 SGHDT and CDR2 YYEEEE. The CDR3 covers 14 residues. The CDR3 nucleotides read TGTGCCAGCAGGAGACAGGGCTCGGGAGATGGCTACACCTTC. Amino acids: CASRRQGSGDGYTF.

J is TRBJ1-6 and V is TRBV3-1 (or the pseudogene TRBV3-2); the match to TRBD1 covers 8 bases. J lost 10 bases, V lost 4 bases, and 6 bases had no gene match. Germline CDR1 and CDR2: LGHDT and YNNKEL (reference sequence). The CDR3 totals 14 residues. The CDR3 region is CASSPDRVYSPLHF. The CDR3 bases are TGTGCCAGCAGCCCGGACAGGGTATACTCACCCCTCCACTTT.

The chain couples TRBV5-1 to TRBJ1-2, with D possibly TRBD1 on 6 matching bases. V was cut by 1 base and J by 8 bases, with 12 bases left in between. Per germline, CDR1 SGHRS and CDR2 YFSETQ. This CDR3 has 13 amino acids. The CDR3 DNA follows: TGCGCCAGCAGCTTGTCGGACAGCTCGGGCTACACCTTC. This sequence encodes CASSLSDSSGYTF.

This clone appeared a single time. The chain employs TRBV11-2 and TRBJ1-6; TRBD1 matches 9 bases. Germline values: CDR1 SGHAT, CDR2 FQNNGV. The CDR3 is 15 amino acids. With 7 bases clipped from V and 7 bases from J, the junction kept 8 bases outside the gene matches. CDR3 in DNA: TGTGCCAGCACTAACGACAGGGGGGCGAATTCACCCCTCCACTTT. Translated, it gives CASTNDRGANSPLHF.

The J gene is TRBJ2-7, the V gene TRBV12-5; 9 positions match TRBD2. CDR1 is LGHNT and CDR2 is FRNRAP in the germline V gene. V dropped 6 bases and J dropped 1; count of bases not matched to a gene: 4. The CDR3 has 14 amino acids. CDR3 DNA: TGTGCTAGTGGAATAGCGGGGGTGTCCTACGAGCAGTACTTC. Translating it yields CASGIAGVSYEQYF.

The CDR3 loop reads CASSRTGVVDSPLHF. CDR3 in DNA: TGTGCCAGCAGCCGCACAGGGGTGGTAGATTCACCCCTCCACTTT. The chain combines TRBV13 with TRBJ1-6; the match to TRBD1 covers 7 bases. The CDR3 has 15 amino acids. Unmatched junction bases numbered 9, after V lost 5 bases and J lost 8 bases. Germline assignment: CDR1 PRHDT and CDR2 FYEKMQ (reference sequence). Based on the CDR3 plus reference TRBV13 and TRBJ1-6, the full variable domain is AAGVIQSPRHLIKEKRETATLKCYPIPRHDTVYWYQQGPGQDPQFLISFYEKMQSDKGSIPDRFSAQQFSDYHSELNMSSLELGDSALYFCASSRTGVVDSPLHFGNGTRLTVT.

This chain connects TRBV5-4 to TRBJ1-3; 9 bases match TRBD1. Germline lookup yields CDR1 SGHNT and CDR2 YYREEE (reference sequence). The CDR3 runs 15 residues. The J segment lost 2 bases and the V segment lost 0 bases, leaving 0 bases of the junction unmatched. CDR3 sequence: CASSLGTGAGNTIYF. The CDR3, as DNA: TGTGCCAGCAGCTTGGGGACAGGGGCTGGAAACACCATATATTTT.

This clone was seen only a few times. The V gene is TRBV11-2, the J gene TRBJ1-1, with D unclear. Trimming took off 4 bases at V and 6 bases at J, with 12 bases between the two ends. Germline V gene lookup returns CDR1 SGHAT and CDR2 FQNNGV. The CDR3 has 13 residues. CDR3 nucleotide sequence: TGTGCCAGCAGCTCTATCCAAAAGGCTGAAGCTTTCTTT. Translation: CASSSIQKAEAFF.

Here the CDR3 DNA reads TGTGCCAGTAGTCCAACAGAGACCGTGGGCTACACCTTC. It translates to CASSPTETVGYTF. The rearrangement uses TRBV19 and TRBJ1-2; D is unclear. Germline assignment: CDR1 LNHDA and CDR2 SQIVND (reference sequence). Deletions cut 5 bases from V and 8 bases from J, with 15 bases between. The CDR3 sequence is 13 residues long.

This chain uses TRBV4-1 with TRBJ1-4; tentative D call: TRBD1 (5 bases). Germline V lookup: CDR1 MGHRA, CDR2 YSYEKL. CDR3 length equals 16 residues. The V gene lost 0 bases and the J gene lost 5 bases, with 13 bases spanning the gap. CDR3 nucleotide sequence: TGCGCCAGCAGCCAAGATCATAGACAGATAAATGAAAAACTGTTTTTT. Protein sequence: CASSQDHRQINEKLFF.